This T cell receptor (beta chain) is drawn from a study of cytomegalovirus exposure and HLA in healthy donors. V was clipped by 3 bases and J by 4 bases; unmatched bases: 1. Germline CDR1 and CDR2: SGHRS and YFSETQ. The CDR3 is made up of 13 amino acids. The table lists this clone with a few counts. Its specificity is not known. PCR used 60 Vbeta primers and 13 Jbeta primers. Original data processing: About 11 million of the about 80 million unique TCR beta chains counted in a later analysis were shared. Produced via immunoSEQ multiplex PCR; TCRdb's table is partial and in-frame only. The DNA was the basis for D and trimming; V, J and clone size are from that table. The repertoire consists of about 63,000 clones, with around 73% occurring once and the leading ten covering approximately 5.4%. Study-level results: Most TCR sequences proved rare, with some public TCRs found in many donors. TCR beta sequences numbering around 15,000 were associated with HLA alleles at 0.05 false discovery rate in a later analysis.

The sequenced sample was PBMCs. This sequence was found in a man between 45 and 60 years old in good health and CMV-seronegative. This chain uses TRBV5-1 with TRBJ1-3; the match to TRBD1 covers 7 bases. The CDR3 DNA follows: TGCGCCAGCAGCTGGGGACAGGGAAACACCATATATTTT. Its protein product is CASSWGQGNTIYF.